This record covers a single T cell receptor beta chain. Its antigen remains unidentified. The record originates from a study of liver allograft versus peripheral blood T cells. Study-level background: Transplanted-liver and recipient peripheral blood T cell receptor repertoires were compared.

Study-wide results and limits: Reports indicated that T cell receptor repertoires inside liver allografts differed from those in peripheral blood.

MiXCR was run by TCRdb on the reads, yielding one entry per CDR3 protein. The sample contains about 14,000 distinct CDR3 sequences, approximately 22% of which appear only once. The CDR3 covers 13 residues. Germline values: CDR1 SEHNR, CDR2 FQNEAQ (reference sequence). V gave up 1 base and J gave up 5 bases, with 9 bases separating them. The rearrangement uses TRBV7-9 and TRBJ2-7; D unresolved. The receptor's source is a human patient who had a liver transplant. These T cells may partly come from the graft donor. CDR3 nucleotides: TGTGCCAGCAGCTTAGGCTCCCTAGACGAGCAGTACTTC. As protein: CASSLGSLDEQYF.